This TCR beta chain emerged from a study of control samples from healthy donors and cancer patients. Only in-frame clones appear in the TCRdb table, and some are missing; sequencing was by immunoSEQ multiplex PCR. The table includes approximately 35,000 clones, approximately 95% detected once. Trimming removed 4 bases from V and 8 bases from J, with 14 bases in between. In germline, CDR1 is SGHTA, CDR2 FQGNSA. The CDR3 length is 14 residues. The V gene is TRBV7-2, the J gene TRBJ1-4; D not certain. Sequencing input: PBMCs. The TCR originated in a man aged 40-49 years with colorectal cancer. Here the CDR3 DNA reads TGTGCCAGCAGCTCGGACCGGGGATGGGAAAAACTGTTTTTT. Translating gives CASSSDRGWEKLFF.